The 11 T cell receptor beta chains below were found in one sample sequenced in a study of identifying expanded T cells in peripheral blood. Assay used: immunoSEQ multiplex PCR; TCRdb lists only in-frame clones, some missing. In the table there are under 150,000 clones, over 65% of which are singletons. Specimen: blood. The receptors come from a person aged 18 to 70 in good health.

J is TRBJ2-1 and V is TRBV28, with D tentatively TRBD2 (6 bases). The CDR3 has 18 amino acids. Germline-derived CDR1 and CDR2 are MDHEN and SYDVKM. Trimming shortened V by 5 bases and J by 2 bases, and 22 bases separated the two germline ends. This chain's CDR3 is CASSPSTNSGGPYNEQFF. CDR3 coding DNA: TGTGCCAGCAGTCCGTCTACGAATTCCGGGGGACCCTACAATGAGCAGTTCTTC.

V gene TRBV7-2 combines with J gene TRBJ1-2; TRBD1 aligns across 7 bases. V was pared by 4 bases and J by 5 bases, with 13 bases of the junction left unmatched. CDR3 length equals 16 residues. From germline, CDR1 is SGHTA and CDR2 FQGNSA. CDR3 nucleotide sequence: TGTGCCAGCAGCTCAGGGGGGGAGGAGAGGGTTTATGGCTACACCTTC. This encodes CASSSGGEERVYGYTF.

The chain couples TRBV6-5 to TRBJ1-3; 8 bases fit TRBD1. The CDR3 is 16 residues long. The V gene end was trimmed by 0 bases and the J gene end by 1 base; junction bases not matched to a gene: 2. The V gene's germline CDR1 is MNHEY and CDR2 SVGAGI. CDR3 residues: CASSYSDRASGNTIYF. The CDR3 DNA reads TGTGCCAGCAGTTACTCGGACAGGGCTTCTGGAAACACCATATATTTT.

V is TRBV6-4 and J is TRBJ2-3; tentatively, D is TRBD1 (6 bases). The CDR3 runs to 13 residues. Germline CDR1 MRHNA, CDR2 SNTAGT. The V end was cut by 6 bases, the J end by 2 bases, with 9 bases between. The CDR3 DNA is TGTGCCAGCAGGAGGACAGTCACAGATACGCAGTATTTT. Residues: CASRRTVTDTQYF.

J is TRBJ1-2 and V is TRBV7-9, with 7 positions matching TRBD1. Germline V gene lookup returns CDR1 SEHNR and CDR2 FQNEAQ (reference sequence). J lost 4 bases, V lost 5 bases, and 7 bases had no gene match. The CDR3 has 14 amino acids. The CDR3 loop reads CASSPATGRYGYTF. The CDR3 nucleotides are TGTGCCAGCAGCCCCGCGACAGGGCGCTATGGCTACACCTTC.

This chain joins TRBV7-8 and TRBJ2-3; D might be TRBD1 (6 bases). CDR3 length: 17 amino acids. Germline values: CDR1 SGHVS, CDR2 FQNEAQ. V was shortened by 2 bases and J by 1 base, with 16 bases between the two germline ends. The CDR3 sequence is CASSLSGRGLGTDTQYF. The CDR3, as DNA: TGTGCCAGCAGCTTATCGGGCAGGGGATTGGGCACAGATACGCAGTATTTT. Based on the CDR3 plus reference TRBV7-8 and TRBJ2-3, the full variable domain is GAGVSQSPRYKVAKRGQDVALRCDPISGHVSLFWYQQALGQGPEFLTYFQNEAQLDKSGLPSDRFFAERPEGSVSTLKIQRTQQEDSAVYLCASSLSGRGLGTDTQYFGPGTRLTVL.

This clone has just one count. The CDR3 here is CASSRSGGRGEKLFF. For the CDR3, the DNA is TGTGCCAGCAGCCGTTCAGGGGGCAGGGGTGAAAAACTGTTTTTT. The chain couples TRBV7-9 to TRBJ1-4, with 8 bases identical to TRBD1. J lost 7 bases, V lost 5 bases, and 9 bases had no gene match. Germline V gene data show CDR1 as SEHNR and CDR2 as FQNEAQ (reference sequence). The CDR3 consists of 15 residues.

The CDR3, as DNA: TGTGCCAGCAGCTTAGCGGGAATTCCAGGGACTAATGAAAAACTGTTTTTT. Translated, it gives CASSLAGIPGTNEKLFF. The chain recombines TRBV7-8 with TRBJ1-4, with D tentatively TRBD1 (5 bases). There are 17 residues in the CDR3. V lost 0 bases to trimming and J lost 2 bases, with 13 bases between them. Germline V CDR1 and CDR2: SGHVS, FQNEAQ.

CDR3 sequence reads: CATRDGSVTDTQYF. CDR3 nucleotides: TGTGCCACCCGGGACGGGTCTGTGACAGATACGCAGTATTTT. The gene calls are TRBV19 and TRBJ2-3; D may be TRBD1 or TRBD2 (5 bases each). Deletions cut 10 bases from V and 3 bases from J, with 17 bases between. CDR1 and CDR2 (germline): LNHDA, SQIVND (reference sequence). This CDR3 has 14 amino acids.

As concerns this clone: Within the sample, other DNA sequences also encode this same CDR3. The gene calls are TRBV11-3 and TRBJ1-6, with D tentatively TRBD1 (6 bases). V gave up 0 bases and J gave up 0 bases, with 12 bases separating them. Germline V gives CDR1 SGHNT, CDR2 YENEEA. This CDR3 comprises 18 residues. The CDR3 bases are TGTGCCAGCAGCTTAGATCAAGGGGGGAGCTCCTATAATTCACCCCTCCACTTT. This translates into CASSLDQGGSSYNSPLHF.

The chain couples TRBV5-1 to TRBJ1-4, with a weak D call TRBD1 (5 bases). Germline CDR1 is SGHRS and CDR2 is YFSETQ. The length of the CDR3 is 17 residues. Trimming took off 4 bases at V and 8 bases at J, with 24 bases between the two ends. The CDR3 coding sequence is TGCGCCAGCAGCCCCGGGGAGGGGAGTGCCTTCTCAGAAAAACTGTTTTTT. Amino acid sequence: CASSPGEGSAFSEKLFF. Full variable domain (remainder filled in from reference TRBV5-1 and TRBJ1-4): KAGVTQTPRYLIKTRGQQVTLSCSPISGHRSVSWYQQTPGQGLQFLFEYFSETQRNKGNFPGRFSGRQFSNSRSEMNVSTLELGDSALYLCASSPGEGSAFSEKLFFGSGTQLSVL.